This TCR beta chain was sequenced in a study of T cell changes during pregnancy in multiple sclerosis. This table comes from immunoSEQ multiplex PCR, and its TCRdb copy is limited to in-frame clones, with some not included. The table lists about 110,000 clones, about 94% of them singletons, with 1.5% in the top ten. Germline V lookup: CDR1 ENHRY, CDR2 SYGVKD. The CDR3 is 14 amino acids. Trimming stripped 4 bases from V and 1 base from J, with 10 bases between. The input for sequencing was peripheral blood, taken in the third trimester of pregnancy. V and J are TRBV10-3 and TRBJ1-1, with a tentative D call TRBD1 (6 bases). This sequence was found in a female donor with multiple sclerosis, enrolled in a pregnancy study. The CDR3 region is CAISGQGGNTEAFF. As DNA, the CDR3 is TGTGCCATCAGTGGGCAAGGGGGGAACACTGAAGCTTTCTTT.